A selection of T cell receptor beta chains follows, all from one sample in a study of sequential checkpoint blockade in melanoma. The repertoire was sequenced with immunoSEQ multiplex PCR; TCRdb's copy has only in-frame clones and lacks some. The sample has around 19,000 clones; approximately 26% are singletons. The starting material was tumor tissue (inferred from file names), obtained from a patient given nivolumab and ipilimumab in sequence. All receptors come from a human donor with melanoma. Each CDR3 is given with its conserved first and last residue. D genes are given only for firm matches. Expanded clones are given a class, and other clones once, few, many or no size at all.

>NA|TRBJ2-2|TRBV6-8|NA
CASSYVGGPNTGELFF
TGTGCCAGCAGTTACGTAGGCGGGCCGAACACCGGGGAGCTGTTTTTT
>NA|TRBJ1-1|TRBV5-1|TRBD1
CASSFGTVRDTEAFF
TGCGCCAGCAGCTTCGGGACAGTACGGGACACTGAAGCTTTCTTT
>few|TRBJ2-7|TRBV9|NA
CASSEGSYEQYF
TGTGCCAGCAGTGAAGGCAGCTACGAGCAGTACTTC
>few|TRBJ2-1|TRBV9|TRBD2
CASSPRGRTSGINEQFF
TGTGCCAGCAGCCCCAGAGGTAGGACTAGCGGGATCAATGAGCAGTTCTTC
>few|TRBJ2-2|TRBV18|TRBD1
CASSPGTGTAGELFF
TGTGCCAGCTCACCTGGGACAGGGACCGCCGGGGAGCTGTTTTTT
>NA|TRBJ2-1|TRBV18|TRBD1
CASSPEGAESRNEQFF
TGTGCCAGCTCACCTGAGGGGGCCGAATCTCGGAATGAGCAGTTCTTC
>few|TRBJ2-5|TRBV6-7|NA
CASRRGETQYF
TGTGCCAGCCGTCGAGGAGAGACCCAGTACTTC
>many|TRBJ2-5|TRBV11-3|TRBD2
CASSLGLAGAVGETQYF
TGTGCCAGCAGCCTGGGACTAGCGGGAGCGGTAGGAGAGACCCAGTACTTC
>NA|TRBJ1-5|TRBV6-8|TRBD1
CASSHTYRTGHQPQHF
TGTGCCAGCAGCCATACTTACCGGACAGGGCATCAGCCCCAGCATTTT
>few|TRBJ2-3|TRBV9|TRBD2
CASRRTSGRLDTQYF
TGTGCCAGCAGAAGGACTAGCGGGAGGCTGGATACGCAGTATTTT
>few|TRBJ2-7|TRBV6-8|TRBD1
CASSYSDRIYEQYF
TGTGCCAGCAGTTATTCGGACAGGATCTACGAGCAGTACTTC
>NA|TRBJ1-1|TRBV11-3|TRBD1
CASSDGTGKRGTEAFF
TGTGCCAGCAGCGATGGGACAGGAAAACGGGGCACTGAAGCTTTCTTT
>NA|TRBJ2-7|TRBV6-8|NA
CASSIRTAGWAYEQYF
TGTGCCAGCAGTATTCGGACAGCCGGATGGGCCTACGAGCAGTACTTC
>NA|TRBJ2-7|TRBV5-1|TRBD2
CASTRGLAGGRTSYEQYF
TGCGCCAGCACCCGGGGGCTAGCGGGCGGCCGAACATCCTACGAGCAGTACTTC
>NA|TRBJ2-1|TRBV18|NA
CASSMEGPSGYNEQFF
TGTGCCAGCTCAATGGAGGGGCCGAGTGGCTACAATGAGCAGTTCTTC
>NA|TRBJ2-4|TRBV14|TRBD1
CASSQGTGTGPKNIQYF
TGTGCCAGCAGCCAAGGAACCGGGACAGGTCCAAAAAACATTCAGTACTTC
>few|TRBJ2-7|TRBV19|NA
CASSLQRVPSYEQYF
TGTGCCAGTAGTTTACAGCGGGTTCCCTCCTACGAGCAGTACTTC
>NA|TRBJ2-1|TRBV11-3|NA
CASSLIRQSLPPPPNNEQFF
TGTGCCAGCAGCTTAATTCGGCAGAGTTTACCGCCACCCCCGAACAATGAGCAGTTCTTC
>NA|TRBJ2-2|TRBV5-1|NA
CASSWVESGRELFF
TGCGCCAGCAGCTGGGTTGAATCGGGACGGGAGCTGTTTTTT
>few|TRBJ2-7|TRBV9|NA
CASSVAGASSYEQYF
TGTGCCAGCAGCGTAGCCGGGGCCAGCTCCTACGAGCAGTACTTC
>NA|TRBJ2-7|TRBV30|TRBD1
CAWSIPGGAYEQYF
TGTGCCTGGAGTATACCAGGGGGCGCCTACGAGCAGTACTTC
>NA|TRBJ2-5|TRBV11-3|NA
CASSLGGGMGETQYF
TGTGCCAGCAGCTTAGGCGGAGGGATGGGAGAGACCCAGTACTTC
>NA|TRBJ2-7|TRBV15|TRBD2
CATSRAGFSGRAGEQYF
TGTGCCACCAGCAGAGCCGGTTTTAGCGGGAGGGCGGGCGAGCAGTACTTC
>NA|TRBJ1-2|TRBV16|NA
CASSQSTVGYTF
TGTGCCAGCAGCCAATCAACAGTTGGCTACACCTTC
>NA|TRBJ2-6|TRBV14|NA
CASSQDKGTSGANVLTF
TGTGCCAGCAGCCAAGATAAGGGCACGTCTGGGGCCAACGTCCTGACTTTC
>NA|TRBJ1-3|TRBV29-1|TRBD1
CSVAGTGNTIYF
TGCAGCGTTGCCGGGACAGGGAACACCATATATTTT
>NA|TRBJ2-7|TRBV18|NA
CASSPERYEQYF
TGTGCCAGCTCGCCCGAACGTTACGAGCAGTACTTC
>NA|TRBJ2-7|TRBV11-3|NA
CASSPHLVGSSSYEQYF
TGTGCCAGCAGCCCCCACCTGGTAGGCTCTAGCTCCTACGAGCAGTACTTC
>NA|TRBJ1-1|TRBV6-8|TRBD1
CASSWTGVRNTEAFF
TGTGCCAGCAGTTGGACAGGGGTGCGGAACACTGAAGCTTTCTTT
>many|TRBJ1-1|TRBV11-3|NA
CASSFRMGGGEAFF
TGTGCCAGCAGCTTTAGGATGGGTGGTGGAGAAGCTTTCTTT
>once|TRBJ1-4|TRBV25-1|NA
CASGEGVWEKLFF
TGTGCCAGCGGGGAAGGGGTCTGGGAAAAACTGTTTTTT
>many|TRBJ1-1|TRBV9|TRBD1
CASSPTYRGPREAFF
TGTGCCAGCAGTCCAACTTACAGGGGACCTAGGGAAGCTTTCTTT
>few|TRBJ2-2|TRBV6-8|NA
CASSYSKASAHTGELFF
TGTGCCAGCAGTTACTCGAAAGCTAGCGCCCACACCGGGGAGCTGTTTTTT
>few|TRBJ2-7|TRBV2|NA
CASSEARGGEQYF
TGTGCCAGCAGTGAAGCCAGGGGAGGCGAGCAGTACTTC
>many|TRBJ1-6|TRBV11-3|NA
CASSQSLSSYNSPLHF
TGTGCCAGCAGCCAGTCGTTGAGCTCCTATAATTCACCCCTCCACTTT
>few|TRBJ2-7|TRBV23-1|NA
CASSQGYGGTYEQYF
TGCGCCAGCAGCCAAGGATACGGCGGTACCTACGAGCAGTACTTC
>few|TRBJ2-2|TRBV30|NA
CAWSVWVGLNTGELFF
TGTGCCTGGAGTGTTTGGGTGGGCCTAAACACCGGGGAGCTGTTTTTT
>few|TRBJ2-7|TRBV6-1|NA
CASSEGPRDIYEQYF
TGTGCCAGCAGTGAAGGCCCCCGGGACATCTACGAGCAGTACTTC
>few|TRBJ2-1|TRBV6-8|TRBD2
CASRPRLAGVSSSYNEQFF
TGTGCCAGCAGGCCGCGACTAGCGGGAGTCTCGAGCTCCTACAATGAGCAGTTCTTC